Each of the 21 T cell receptor beta chains below was sequenced from the same sample in a study of shared clonotypes between healthy human individuals. Assay: immunoSEQ multiplex PCR; the TCRdb copy retains only in-frame clones and omits some. The data contain 1.5 million to 2.5 million clones, roughly 94% of them singletons. Selected positively for CCR7 and CD45RO-negative, naive CD8 cells excluded terminally differentiated effector memory CD45RA+ cells. Sequences were obtained from naive CD8+ T cells sorted from blood. These receptors came from a man aged 18 to 29 in good health.

The chain couples TRBV9 to TRBJ1-4, with a weak D call TRBD1 (6 bases). The germline V and J ends were trimmed by 2 bases and 3 bases, with 8 bases remaining between them. The CDR3 runs to 14 residues. Per germline, CDR1 SGDLS and CDR2 YYNGEE. Here the CDR3 reads CASSVGQSNEKLFF. The DNA of the CDR3 is TGTGCCAGCAGCGTTGGACAGTCTAATGAAAAACTGTTTTTT. The whole variable domain, filled in from reference TRBV9 and TRBJ1-4, reads DSGVTQTPKHLITATGQRVTLRCSPRSGDLSVYWYQQSLDQGLQFLIQYYNGEERAKGNILERFSAQQFPDLHSELNLSSLELGDSALYFCASSVGQSNEKLFFGSGTQLSVL.

The V call is TRBV30, the J call TRBJ1-5; perhaps TRBD1 as D (6 bases). Germline loops: CDR1 GTSNPN, CDR2 SVGIG (reference sequence). The V end lost 1 base, the J end lost 1 base, and 11 bases lay between the germline ends. The CDR3 is 15 residues long. The CDR3: CAWSGGASSNQPQHF. CDR3 coding DNA: TGTGCCTGGAGTGGGGGGGCGTCGAGCAATCAGCCCCAGCATTTT.

The V call is TRBV4-1, the J call TRBJ2-3; 8 nucleotides match TRBD2. With V trimmed by 1 base and J by 1 base, 4 bases remained unmatched. The germline V gene has CDR1 MGHRA and CDR2 YSYEKL. This CDR3 contains 16 residues. The CDR3: CASSQVGLVGTDTQYF. CDR3 DNA: TGCGCCAGCAGCCAAGTGGGACTAGTCGGCACAGATACGCAGTATTTT.

The chain joins TRBV25-1 to TRBJ2-2, with D perhaps matching TRBD2 (7 bases). The CDR3 contains 16 residues. Per the germline V gene, CDR1 is MGHDK and CDR2 is SYGVNS. V dropped 10 bases and J dropped 0 bases, with 18 bases sitting between them. CDR3 coding DNA: TGTGCCAACCACGAGGGGGGGCCTGCGAACACCGGGGAGCTGTTTTTT. As protein: CANHEGGPANTGELFF.

V is TRBV7-8 and J is TRBJ2-5, with a weak D call TRBD2 (6 bases). CDR1 and CDR2 (germline): SGHVS, FQNEAQ. The CDR3 length is 15 residues. V dropped 1 base and J dropped 5 bases, with 14 bases sitting between them. The CDR3 spells CASSLVPGEGETQYF. CDR3 coding DNA: TGTGCCAGCAGCTTAGTTCCGGGAGAAGGGGAGACCCAGTACTTC.

The V and J genes are TRBV29-1 and TRBJ2-2; a possible D gene is TRBD2 (7 bases). This CDR3 has 13 amino acids. The V end was cut by 3 bases, the J end by 5 bases, with 10 bases between. Germline assignment: CDR1 SQVTM and CDR2 ANQGSEA. The CDR3 DNA follows: TGCAGCGTTGAGGGGGGGCTGACCGGGGAGCTGTTTTTT. Encoded protein: CSVEGGLTGELFF.

J is TRBJ2-7 and V is TRBV21-1. TRBV21-1 is labeled a pseudogene. The CDR3 spans 19 residues. The chain's CDR3 is CASNLRPPRAALNPYEQYF. The CDR3 nucleotides are TGTGCCAGCAACCTGCGACCCCCCCGGGCCGCTCTAAATCCCTACGAGCAGTACTTC.

This sequence joins TRBV19 and TRBJ2-2; no clear D. Trimming took 6 bases from V and 5 from J, leaving 10 bases between them. CDR3 size: 13 residues. From germline, CDR1 is LNHDA and CDR2 SQIVND (reference sequence). The CDR3 region has the DNA TGTGCCAGTAGGTCCGTGGGGACCGGGGAGCTGTTTTTT. Its translation is CASRSVGTGELFF.

The chain is built from TRBV6-5 and TRBJ2-1; a possible D gene is TRBD1 (5 bases). Germline CDR1 reads MNHEY; CDR2 reads SVGAGI. Trimming took 6 bases from V and 4 from J, leaving 16 bases between them. The CDR3 length is 15 residues. The CDR3 sequence: CASRHGRREYNEQFF. CDR3 bases: TGTGCCAGCAGGCACGGACGCAGGGAATACAATGAGCAGTTCTTC.

V gene TRBV7-6 combines with J gene TRBJ2-7; possible D gene TRBD1, 6 bases. Germline V gene data show CDR1 as SGHVS and CDR2 as FNYEAQ. The CDR3 spans 14 residues. Deletions cut 5 bases from V and 6 bases from J, with 17 bases between. The CDR3 protein is CASSLQGRLGEQYF. CDR3 sequence (DNA): TGTGCCAGCAGCCTACAGGGCCGGCTTGGCGAGCAGTACTTC.

J is TRBJ2-2 and V is TRBV5-6; 7 nucleotides align to TRBD1. V shed 0 bases and J 7 bases; nucleotides not matched to a gene: 9. CDR1 and CDR2 from the germline V gene are SGHDT and YYEEEE. The CDR3 has 16 residues. CDR3 residues: CASSLGLGGVFGELFF. CDR3 in DNA: TGTGCCAGCAGCTTGGGGCTAGGGGGCGTCTTCGGGGAGCTGTTTTTT.

The rearrangement links TRBV10-2 to TRBJ2-7; 12 bases agree with TRBD2. The CDR3 consists of 18 residues. Looked up from germline, CDR1 is WSHSY and CDR2 is SAAADI. V lost 4 bases, J lost 0 bases, and 10 bases stayed unmatched. CDR3 sequence (DNA): TGCGCCAGCAGTGGGGTGACTAGCGGGGGCAAGAGCTCCTACGAGCAGTACTTC. The encoded protein is CASSGVTSGGKSSYEQYF.

This chain connects TRBV5-4 to TRBJ1-2, with a tentative D call TRBD1 (5 bases). Trimming removed 3 bases from V and 1 base from J, with 10 bases in between. This CDR3 spans 14 amino acids. Germline values: CDR1 SGHNT, CDR2 YYREEE (reference sequence). The CDR3 sequence: CASSWVQGNYGYTF. CDR3 DNA sequence: TGTGCCAGCAGCTGGGTGCAGGGTAACTATGGCTACACCTTC.

The J gene is TRBJ1-6, the V gene TRBV7-6; weak D call: TRBD1 (5 bases). The V and J ends lost 4 bases and 7 bases respectively, with 20 bases between them. Germline V gene data show CDR1 as SGHVS and CDR2 as FNYEAQ. There are 17 residues in the CDR3. CDR3 nucleotides: TGTGCCAGCAGCTCCCTGCCCGGGATACGGACAAATTCACCCCTCCACTTT. Protein product: CASSSLPGIRTNSPLHF.

V usage is TRBV6-5 and J usage is TRBJ1-6, with TRBD1 matching 7 bases. The CDR3 runs 15 residues. CDR1 and CDR2 from the germline V gene are MNHEY and SVGAGI. V trimming: 5 bases; J trimming: 6 bases; junction bases outside the gene matches: 7. Here the CDR3 reads CASSPMTGTNSPLHF. The CDR3 DNA reads TGTGCCAGCAGTCCAATGACAGGGACTAATTCACCCCTCCACTTT.

In regard to this clone: Sequence at one end of the junction differs from germline and may be a read error. This chain links TRBV7-9 with TRBJ2-5, with D uncertain. The germline gives CDR1 SEHNR, CDR2 FQNEAQ (reference sequence). This CDR3 has 15 amino acids. The CDR3 is CASTLNGPIQETQYF. The CDR3 bases are TGTGCCAGCACCTTAAACGGACCGATCCAAGAGACCCAGTACTTC. Looking up the rest from reference TRBV7-9 and TRBJ2-5 gives the full variable domain: DTGVSQNPRHKITKRGQNVTFRCDPISEHNRLYWYRQTLGQGPEFLTYFQNEAQLEKSRLLSDRFSAERPKGSFSTLEIQRTEQGDSAMYLCASTLNGPIQETQYFGPGTRLLVL.

About this clone: Different DNA sequences within this sample yield the same CDR3. The V gene is TRBV6-1, the J gene TRBJ1-1; perhaps TRBD1 as D (6 bases). Germline CDR1 MNHNS, CDR2 SASEGT. CDR3 length: 13 amino acids. Between the trimmed V and J ends, which lost 3 bases and 5 bases, there was a span of 10 bases. CDR3 loop: CASSDRGGTEAFF. The CDR3 region has the DNA TGTGCCAGCAGTGACAGGGGTGGGACTGAAGCTTTCTTT.

This sequence joins TRBV7-3 and TRBJ2-2; D might be TRBD1 (5 bases). This CDR3 is built from 17 residues. Germline CDR1 reads SGHTA; CDR2 reads FQGTGA. The ends were cut back, 4 bases at V and 5 bases at J, with 20 bases in the middle. In DNA form, the CDR3 reads TGTGCCAGCAGCTCATTTGAAGACAGTTGGCGGACCGGGGAGCTGTTTTTT. This encodes CASSSFEDSWRTGELFF.

The gene calls are TRBV2 and TRBJ2-7; D might be TRBD1 (7 bases). The CDR3 sequence is 13 residues long. Germline CDR1 SNHLY, CDR2 FYNNEI. V lost 11 bases, J lost 1 base, and 15 bases lay in between. CDR3 amino acids: CALAAGGSYEQYF. CDR3 DNA: TGTGCCCTTGCGGCAGGGGGGTCCTACGAGCAGTACTTC.

The CDR3 DNA reads as TGCGCCAGCAGCCAAGGAGTGAAGAGGGGGTCTTTTATCTACGAGCAGTACTTC. Its protein is CASSQGVKRGSFIYEQYF. This chain uses TRBV4-1 with TRBJ2-7, with TRBD1 as a possible D gene (6 bases). The CDR3 contains 18 residues. Trimming removed 1 base at V and 3 bases at J, with 22 bases between. Per the germline V gene, CDR1 is MGHRA and CDR2 is YSYEKL.

As concerns this clone: The same CDR3 is also encoded by other DNA sequences in this sample. The chain combines TRBV6-5 with TRBJ2-7; 10 bases are a match to TRBD2. The V segment lost 6 bases and the J segment 7 bases; nucleotides outside the gene matches: 3. The germline V gene encodes CDR1 MNHEY and CDR2 SVGAGI. CDR3 length: 12 amino acids. The CDR3 DNA reads TGTGCCAGCAGCCCTAGCGGGGGAGAGCAGTACTTC. This translates into CASSPSGGEQYF.